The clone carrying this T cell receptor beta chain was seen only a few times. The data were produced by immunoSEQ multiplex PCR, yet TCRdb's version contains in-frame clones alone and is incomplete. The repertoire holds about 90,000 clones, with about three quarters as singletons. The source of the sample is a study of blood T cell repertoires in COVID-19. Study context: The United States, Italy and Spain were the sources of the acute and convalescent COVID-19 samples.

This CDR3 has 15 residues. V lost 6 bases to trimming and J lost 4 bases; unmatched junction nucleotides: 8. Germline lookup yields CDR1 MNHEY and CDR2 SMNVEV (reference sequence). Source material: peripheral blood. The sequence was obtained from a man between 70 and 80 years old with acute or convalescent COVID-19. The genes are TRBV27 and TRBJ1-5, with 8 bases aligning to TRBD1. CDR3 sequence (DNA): TGTGCCAGCAGAAGGATGGACAGGGCGAATCAGCCCCAGCATTTT. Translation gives CASRRMDRANQPQHF.